This paragraph covers one T cell receptor beta chain sequence. The antigen is unknown. This CDR3 has 18 residues. Trimming cost V 2 bases and J 5 bases; bases outside gene matches: 16. Germline V gene sequence: CDR1 MNHNS, CDR2 SASEGT. Clones were sequenced by immunoSEQ multiplex PCR, and TCRdb holds only the in-frame ones, with some missing. There are tens of thousands of clones in the sample; roughly four fifths occur only once, and approximately 2.2% lies in the top ten. The data stem from a study of Tregs in tolerant kidney transplant recipients. Study-wide background: Sorting of CD4+CD25+CD127- cells followed 3-day belatacept mixed lymphocyte reactions, sometimes with roughly 5-day graft donor restimulation. Sorting used antibodies to exclude donor cells.

Study conclusions and caveats: Tregs expanded with activated donor B cells seemed most donor-specific.

The specimen was Tregs from blood cultured with allogeneic cells. The gene calls are TRBV6-1 and TRBJ1-1; 8 bases are a match to TRBD1. The sequence was collected from a human donor in good health. The CDR3 DNA follows: TGTGCCAGCAGTGAAAAGGGGGCCCCCAGGGGGCGACGGACTGAAGCTTTCTTT. This sequence encodes CASSEKGAPRGRRTEAFF.